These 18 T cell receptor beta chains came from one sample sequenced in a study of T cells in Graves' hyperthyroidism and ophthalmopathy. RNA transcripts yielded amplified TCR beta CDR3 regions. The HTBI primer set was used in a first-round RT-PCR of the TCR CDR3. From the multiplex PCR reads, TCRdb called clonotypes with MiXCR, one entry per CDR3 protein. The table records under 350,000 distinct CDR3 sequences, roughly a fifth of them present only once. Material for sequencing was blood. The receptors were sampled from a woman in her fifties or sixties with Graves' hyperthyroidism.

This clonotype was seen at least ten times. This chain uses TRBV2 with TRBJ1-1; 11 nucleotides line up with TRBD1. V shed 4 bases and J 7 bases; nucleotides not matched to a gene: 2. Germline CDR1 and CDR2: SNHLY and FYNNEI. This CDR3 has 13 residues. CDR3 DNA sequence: TGTGCCAGCAGTGTGGGACAGGGGGGTGAAGCTTTCTTT. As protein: CASSVGQGGEAFF.

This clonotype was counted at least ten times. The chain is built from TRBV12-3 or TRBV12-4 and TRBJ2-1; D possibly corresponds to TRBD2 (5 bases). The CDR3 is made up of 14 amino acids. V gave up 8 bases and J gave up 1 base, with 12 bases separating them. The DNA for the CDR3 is TGTGCCAGCCTTGCCCGAGGGTCCTACAATGAGCAGTTCTTC. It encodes CASLARGSYNEQFF.

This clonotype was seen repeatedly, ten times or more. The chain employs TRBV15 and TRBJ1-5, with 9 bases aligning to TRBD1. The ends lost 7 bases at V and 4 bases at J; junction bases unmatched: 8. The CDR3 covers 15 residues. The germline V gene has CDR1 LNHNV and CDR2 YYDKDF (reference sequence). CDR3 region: CATKDWTGVNQPQHF. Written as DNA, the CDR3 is TGTGCCACCAAAGATTGGACAGGGGTTAATCAGCCCCAGCATTTT.

This CDR3 is CAITGQGGNEQFF. CDR3 nucleotide sequence: TGTGCCATCACGGGACAGGGTGGGAATGAGCAGTTCTTC. The rearrangement links TRBV6-2 or TRBV6-3 to TRBJ2-1; 9 bases are a match to TRBD1. Germline V gives CDR1 MNHEY, CDR2 SVGEGT. V shed 10 bases, J shed 7 bases, and the junction held 8 bases outside the gene matches. The CDR3 runs 13 residues.

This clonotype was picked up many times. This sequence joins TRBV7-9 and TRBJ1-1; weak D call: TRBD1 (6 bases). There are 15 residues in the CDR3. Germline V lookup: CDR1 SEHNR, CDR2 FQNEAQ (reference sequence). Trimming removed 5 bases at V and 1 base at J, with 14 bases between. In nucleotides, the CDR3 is TGTGCCAGCAGCCCGGGGGGGCCGAGGAACACTGAAGCTTTCTTT. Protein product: CASSPGGPRNTEAFF.

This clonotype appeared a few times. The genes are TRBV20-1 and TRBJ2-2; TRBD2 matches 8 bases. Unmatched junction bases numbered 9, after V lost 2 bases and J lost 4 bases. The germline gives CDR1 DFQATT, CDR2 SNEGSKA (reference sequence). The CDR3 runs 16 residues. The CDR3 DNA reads TGCAGTGCTAGACCGCCCCCGAGCGGGGGCACCGGGGAGCTGTTTTTT. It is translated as CSARPPPSGGTGELFF.

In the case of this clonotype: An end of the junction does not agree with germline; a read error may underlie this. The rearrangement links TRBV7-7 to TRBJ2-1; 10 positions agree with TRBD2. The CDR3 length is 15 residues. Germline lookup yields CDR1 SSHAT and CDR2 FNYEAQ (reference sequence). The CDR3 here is CASSNGLAAYNEQFF. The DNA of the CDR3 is TGTGCTAGCAGCAACGGACTAGCGGCCTACAATGAGCAGTTCTTC.

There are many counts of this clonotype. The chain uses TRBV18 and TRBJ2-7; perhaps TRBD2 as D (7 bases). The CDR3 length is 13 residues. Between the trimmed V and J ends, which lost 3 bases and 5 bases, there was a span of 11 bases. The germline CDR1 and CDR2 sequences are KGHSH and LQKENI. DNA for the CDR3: TGTGCCAGCTCACCCGGGGAGGGGGACGAGCAGTACTTC. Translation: CASSPGEGDEQYF. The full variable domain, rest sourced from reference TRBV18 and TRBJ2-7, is NAGVMQNPRHLVRRRGQEARLRCSPMKGHSHVYWYRQLPEEGLKFMVYLQKENIIDESGMPKERFSAEFPKEGPSILRIQQVVRGDSAAYFCASSPGEGDEQYFGPGTRLTVT.

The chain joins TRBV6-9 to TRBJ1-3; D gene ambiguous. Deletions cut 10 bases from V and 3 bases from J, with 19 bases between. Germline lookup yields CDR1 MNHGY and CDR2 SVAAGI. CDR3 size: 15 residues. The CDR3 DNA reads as TGTGCCACCCGTTTGGACGGATTCTATGGAAACACCATATATTTT. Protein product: CATRLDGFYGNTIYF.

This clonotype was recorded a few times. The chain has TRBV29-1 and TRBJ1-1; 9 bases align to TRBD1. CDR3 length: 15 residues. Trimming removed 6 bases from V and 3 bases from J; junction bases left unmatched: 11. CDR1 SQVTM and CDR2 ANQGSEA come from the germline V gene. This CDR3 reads CSVHGTGMRYTEAFF. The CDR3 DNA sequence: TGCAGCGTCCACGGGACAGGGATGCGGTACACTGAAGCTTTCTTT.

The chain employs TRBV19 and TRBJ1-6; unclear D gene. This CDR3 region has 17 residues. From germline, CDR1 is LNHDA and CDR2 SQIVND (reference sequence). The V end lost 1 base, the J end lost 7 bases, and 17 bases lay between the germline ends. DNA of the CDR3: TGTGCCAGTAGTATAGGAGGACGACCCAAGGGAAATTCACCCCTCCACTTT. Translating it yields CASSIGGRPKGNSPLHF.

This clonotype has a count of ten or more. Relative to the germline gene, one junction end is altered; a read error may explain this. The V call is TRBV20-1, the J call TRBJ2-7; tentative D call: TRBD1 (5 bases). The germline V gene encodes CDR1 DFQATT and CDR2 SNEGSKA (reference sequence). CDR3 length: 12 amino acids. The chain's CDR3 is CSVRQSSYEQYF. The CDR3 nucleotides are TGCAGTGTTAGACAGAGCTCCTACGAGCAGTACTTC.

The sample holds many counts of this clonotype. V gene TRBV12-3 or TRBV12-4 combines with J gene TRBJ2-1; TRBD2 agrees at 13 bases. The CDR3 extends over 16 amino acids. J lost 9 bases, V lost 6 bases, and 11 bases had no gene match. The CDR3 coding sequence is TGTGCCAGCAGCGGGGGACTAGCGGGACTTAATCCTGAGCAGTTCTTC. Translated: CASSGGLAGLNPEQFF.

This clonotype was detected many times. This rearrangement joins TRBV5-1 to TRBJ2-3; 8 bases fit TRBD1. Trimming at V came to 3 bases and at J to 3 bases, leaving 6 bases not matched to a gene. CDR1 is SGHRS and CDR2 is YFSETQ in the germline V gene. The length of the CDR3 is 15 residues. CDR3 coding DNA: TGCGCCAGCAGCTACCAGGACAGGGTTACAGATACGCAGTATTTT. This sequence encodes CASSYQDRVTDTQYF.

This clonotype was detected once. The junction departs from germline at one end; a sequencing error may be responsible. The DNA for the CDR3 is TGCAGTGCAACGGGACTAGTGGAAGAGGCCCAGTACTTC. It yields the protein CSATGLVEEAQYF. This chain joins TRBV20-1 and TRBJ2-5, with 8 bases matching TRBD2. This CDR3 is built from 13 residues. Germline V gives CDR1 DFQATT, CDR2 SNEGSKA (reference sequence).

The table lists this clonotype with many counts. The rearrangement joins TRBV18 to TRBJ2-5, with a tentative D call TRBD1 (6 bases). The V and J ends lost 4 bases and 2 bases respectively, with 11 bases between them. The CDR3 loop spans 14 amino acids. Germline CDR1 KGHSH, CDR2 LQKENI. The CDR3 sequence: CASSQTTGQETQYF. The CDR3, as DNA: TGTGCCAGCTCACAAACCACAGGGCAAGAGACCCAGTACTTC.

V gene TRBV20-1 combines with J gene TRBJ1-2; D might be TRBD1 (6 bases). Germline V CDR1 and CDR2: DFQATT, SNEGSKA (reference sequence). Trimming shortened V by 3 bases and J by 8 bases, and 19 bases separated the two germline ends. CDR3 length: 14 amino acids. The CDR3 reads CSASTMPLGGGYTF. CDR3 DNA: TGCAGTGCTAGTACAATGCCCCTAGGGGGAGGCTACACCTTC.

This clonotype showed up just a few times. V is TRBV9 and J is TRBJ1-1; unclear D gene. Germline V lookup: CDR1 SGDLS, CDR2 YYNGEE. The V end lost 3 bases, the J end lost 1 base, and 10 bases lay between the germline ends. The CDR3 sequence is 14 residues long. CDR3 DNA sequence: TGTGCCAGCAGCGCAGGCCCTCGGAACACTGAAGCTTTCTTT. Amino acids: CASSAGPRNTEAFF.